A single sample is the source of the 5 T cell receptor beta chains below, sequenced in a study of molecular identifiers for immune sequencing clone quantification. Via MiXCR, TCRdb re-called the PCR reads, giving one row per CDR3 protein. Counted here are about 640,000 distinct CDR3 sequences, nearly 20% occurring once; the ten biggest clones make up under 0.95%. The sequencing input was naive CD8+ T cells from blood, with Jurkat cell RNA spiked in. Stated subset: FACS-sorted CD8+CD4-CCR7+CD45RA+ naive T cells. The receptors were gathered from a human donor in good health. Some libraries in this study had Jurkat cell RNA spiked in.

This clonotype came up a few times. This sequence joins TRBV20-1 and TRBJ2-3, with D perhaps matching TRBD1 (5 bases). Germline CDR1 is DFQATT and CDR2 is SNEGSKA (reference sequence). The CDR3 extends over 16 amino acids. With 0 bases removed from V and 2 bases from J, the gap between germline ends came to 15 bases. The CDR3 loop reads CSARDTSTATTDTQYF. The CDR3 nucleotides read TGCAGTGCTAGAGATACGTCGACAGCGACCACAGATACGCAGTATTTT.

The CDR3: CASSSGLATSSYNEQFF. As DNA, the CDR3 is TGTGCCAGCAGTTCGGGACTAGCCACGAGCTCCTACAATGAGCAGTTCTTC. The genes are TRBV12-3 or TRBV12-4 and TRBJ2-1; 9 nucleotides line up with TRBD2. CDR3 length: 17 amino acids. V lost 4 bases, J lost 0 bases, and 7 bases stayed unmatched.

This clonotype was detected only a few times. The chain is built from TRBV13 and TRBJ1-1; 7 bases are shared with TRBD1. This CDR3 contains 14 residues. CDR1 and CDR2 from the germline V gene are PRHDT and FYEKMQ (reference sequence). Losses at the gene ends were 5 bases for V and 4 bases for J; bases not matched to a gene: 7. CDR3: CASSRHRGGTEAFF. CDR3 nucleotide sequence: TGTGCCAGCAGCCGCCACAGGGGCGGCACTGAAGCTTTCTTT.

About this clonotype: A much larger clone differs by one base, so this may be a read error. The V gene is TRBV5-1, the J gene TRBJ1-2, with 10 positions matching TRBD1. There are 18 residues in the CDR3. Germline V gene data show CDR1 as SGHRS and CDR2 as YFSETQ. CDR3 bases: TGCGCCAGCAGCAATTCCGGGACAGGGGATACACCTAACTGTGGCTACACCTTC. Its translation is CASSNSGTGDTPNCGYTF.

This clonotype has at least ten counts. The genes are TRBV5-1 and TRBJ2-7, with D possibly matching TRBD1 (6 bases). This CDR3 has 16 residues. From germline, CDR1 is SGHRS and CDR2 YFSETQ. The V end was cut by 0 bases, the J end by 1 base, with 14 bases between. The CDR3 nucleotides are TGCGCCAGCAGCTTGGGACAGGAGATATTTTCCTACGAGCAGTACTTC. Encoded protein: CASSLGQEIFSYEQYF.